Sequencing of this T cell receptor beta chain was carried out in a study of T cell responses to AZD1222 COVID-19 vaccine. Study-wide findings and caveats: Donors were largely white British and mainly female; clonal diversity was possibly underestimated. Among those given AZD1222, only five or six were seropositive at baseline. Spike-specific TCR breadth and depth were elevated following two AZD1222 doses. Unmutated variant regions reportedly attract nearly half of all spike-specific TCRs.

The CDR3 has 12 amino acids. The V end was cut by 7 bases, the J end by 2 bases, with 8 bases between. CDR1 is MNHEY and CDR2 is SVGAGI in the germline V gene. In regard to this clone: Its antigen is undetermined.

Sequenced by immunoSEQ multiplex PCR; TCRdb stores in-frame clones only, minus some. Seen here are about 140,000 clones, 88% observed once, and the top ten hold about 3%. V gene TRBV6-5 combines with J gene TRBJ2-5; no firm D call. The starting material was peripheral blood, obtained 28 days after the second AZD1222 dose. This receptor was obtained from an adult who received the AZD1222 COVID-19 vaccine. As DNA, the CDR3 is TGTGCCAGCACAAGCCTACAAGAGACCCAGTACTTC. This codes for CASTSLQETQYF.